The 28 T cell receptor beta chains reported below all come from one sample, sequenced in a study of sequential checkpoint blockade in melanoma. Produced via immunoSEQ multiplex PCR; TCRdb's table is partial and in-frame only. The repertoire consists of about 40,000 clones, with roughly 85% occurring once and the leading ten covering around 12%. The treatment is: randomized to nivolumab then ipilimumab (arm A) or the reverse (arm B). Sequencing used CD8+ T cells sorted from blood (inferred from file names), obtained from a patient given nivolumab and ipilimumab in sequence. Source of these receptors: a human donor with melanoma.

J is TRBJ1-5 and V is TRBV9, with a tentative D call TRBD1 (5 bases). Germline lookup yields CDR1 SGDLS and CDR2 YYNGEE. The CDR3 runs to 15 residues. Trimming removed 0 bases from V and 3 bases from J, with 10 bases in between. This chain's CDR3 is CASSVVAGPNQPQHF. The CDR3 DNA is TGTGCCAGCAGCGTAGTAGCAGGGCCCAATCAGCCCCAGCATTTT.

This clone was counted a few times. The rearrangement uses TRBV19 and TRBJ2-7; D perhaps matches TRBD1 (5 bases). Germline V gene data show CDR1 as LNHDA and CDR2 as SQIVND (reference sequence). The CDR3 totals 15 residues. The ends were cut back, 3 bases at V and 2 bases at J, with 14 bases in the middle. CDR3 sequence (DNA): TGTGCCAGTAGTATGGCAGGGCGGAACCCCTACGAGCAGTACTTC. Protein sequence: CASSMAGRNPYEQYF.

V gene TRBV27 combines with J gene TRBJ2-1; TRBD2 is a possible D gene (6 bases). The CDR3 spans 15 residues. Deletions cut 7 bases from V and 6 bases from J, with 19 bases between. The V gene's germline CDR1 is MNHEY and CDR2 SMNVEV (reference sequence). The CDR3 protein is CASKDRDWGGNEQFF. The DNA for the CDR3 is TGTGCCAGCAAAGACCGGGACTGGGGTGGCAATGAGCAGTTCTTC.

This clone was counted only a few times. The chain links TRBV7-9 to TRBJ2-4; a weak D match, TRBD1 (5 bases). This CDR3 comprises 15 residues. Germline-derived CDR1 and CDR2 are SEHNR and FQNEAQ (reference sequence). V was pared by 4 bases and J by 2 bases, with 12 bases between. The CDR3 region is CASSSRDLTKNIQYF. The CDR3 DNA reads as TGTGCCAGCAGCTCCAGGGATTTGACCAAAAACATTCAGTACTTC. Together with reference TRBV7-9 and TRBJ2-4, the CDR3 gives the full variable domain: DTGVSQNPRHKITKRGQNVTFRCDPISEHNRLYWYRQTLGQGPEFLTYFQNEAQLEKSRLLSDRFSAERPKGSFSTLEIQRTEQGDSAMYLCASSSRDLTKNIQYFGAGTRLSVL.

The chain carries TRBV7-9 and TRBJ2-7; TRBD2 agrees at 9 bases. Germline CDR1 reads SEHNR; CDR2 reads FQNEAQ (reference sequence). The CDR3 sequence is 12 residues long. With V trimmed by 4 bases and J by 7 bases, 2 bases remained unmatched. The CDR3 DNA is TGTGCCAGCAGCTATAGCGGGGGAGAGCAGTACGTC. It is translated as CASSYSGGEQYV.

V and J are TRBV7-7 and TRBJ2-5; 7 nucleotides line up with TRBD1. Losses at the gene ends were 1 base for V and 11 bases for J; bases not matched to a gene: 7. The CDR3 contains 13 residues. Germline V gene data show CDR1 as SSHAT and CDR2 as FNYEAQ (reference sequence). The CDR3 sequence: CASSLGQGWEQYF. CDR3 DNA: TGTGCCAGCAGCTTAGGACAGGGTTGGGAGCAGTACTTC.

The CDR3 loop is CASSSGQEANYNEQFF. The CDR3 DNA follows: TGTGCCAGTAGTAGCGGACAGGAGGCCAACTACAATGAGCAGTTCTTC. The V gene is TRBV19, the J gene TRBJ2-1; the match to TRBD1 covers 7 bases. The CDR3 spans 16 residues. Germline CDR1 and CDR2: LNHDA and SQIVND (reference sequence). V was clipped by 4 bases and J by 3 bases; unmatched bases: 9.

V is TRBV5-6 and J is TRBJ1-1; D is possibly TRBD1 (5 bases). Deletions cut 0 bases from V and 7 bases from J, with 10 bases between. Germline CDR1 and CDR2: SGHDT and YYEEEE. CDR3 length: 13 amino acids. The CDR3 spells CASSLGRGDEAFF. The CDR3 coding sequence is TGTGCCAGCAGCTTGGGCCGGGGGGATGAAGCTTTCTTT.

The DNA of the CDR3 is TGTGCCACCAGCAGAGAGAGGGTTGAAGCTTTCTTT. This encodes CATSRERVEAFF. The V and J genes are TRBV15 and TRBJ1-1; D unclear. Germline V gene lookup returns CDR1 LNHNV and CDR2 YYDKDF (reference sequence). The V end was cut by 0 bases, the J end by 7 bases, with 6 bases between. This CDR3 is built from 12 residues.

The chain uses TRBV28 and TRBJ2-5, with 8 bases identical to TRBD2. The ends lost 5 bases at V and 2 bases at J; junction bases unmatched: 4. CDR1 MDHEN and CDR2 SYDVKM come from the germline V gene. The CDR3 consists of 14 residues. DNA for the CDR3: TGTGCCAGCAGTAGACTAGCGAAACAAGAGACCCAGTACTTC. As protein: CASSRLAKQETQYF.

This chain joins TRBV5-1 and TRBJ2-1; D is undetermined. The CDR3 consists of 12 residues. CDR1 and CDR2 (germline): SGHRS, YFSETQ. V lost 0 bases and J 7 bases, leaving 5 bases between the germline ends. For the CDR3, the DNA is TGCGCCAGCAGCTTGGTACAGAATGAGCAGTTCTTC. Translating gives CASSLVQNEQFF.

The V gene is TRBV5-1, the J gene TRBJ2-1; D is perhaps TRBD1 (6 bases). The V end lost 3 bases, the J end lost 0 bases, and 10 bases lay between the germline ends. The CDR3 extends over 15 amino acids. CDR1 and CDR2 from the germline V gene are SGHRS and YFSETQ. CDR3 sequence: CASSSRQDSYNEQFF. CDR3 DNA sequence: TGCGCCAGCAGCTCCCGACAGGACTCCTACAATGAGCAGTTCTTC.

The chain has TRBV7-6 and TRBJ2-5; 8 bases are a match to TRBD1. The germline V gene encodes CDR1 SGHVS and CDR2 FNYEAQ. Trimming removed 5 bases from V and 5 bases from J; junction bases left unmatched: 13. The CDR3 runs to 16 residues. The CDR3 DNA reads as TGTGCCAGCAGCGCAATCGAGACAGGGGAGTTGGAGACCCAGTACTTC. It codes for CASSAIETGELETQYF.

The rearrangement links TRBV28 to TRBJ2-7; D may be TRBD2 (6 bases). Between the trimmed V and J ends, which lost 5 bases and 3 bases, there was a span of 17 bases. The CDR3 length is 15 residues. CDR1 MDHEN and CDR2 SYDVKM come from the germline V gene. The CDR3 sequence: CASSPRKLAGYEQYF. In DNA, the CDR3 is TGTGCCAGCAGTCCCCGCAAACTAGCAGGCTACGAGCAGTACTTC.

The J gene is TRBJ1-2, the V gene TRBV6-5; D call uncertain. With 4 bases removed from V and 8 bases from J, the gap between germline ends came to 14 bases. The CDR3 is made up of 13 amino acids. Germline V lookup: CDR1 MNHEY, CDR2 SVGAGI. DNA for the CDR3: TGTGCCAGCAGTTTATCAGCGGCTAGGGGCTACACCTTC. Its protein is CASSLSAARGYTF.

This sequence joins TRBV29-1 and TRBJ2-1, with 8 nucleotides matching TRBD2. This CDR3 is 15 amino acids long. Germline lookup yields CDR1 SQVTM and CDR2 ANQGSEA. With V trimmed by 8 bases and J by 6 bases, 15 bases remained unmatched. CDR3 amino acids: CSSTTFPGLVNEQFF. In nucleotides, the CDR3 is TGCAGCTCAACAACATTCCCGGGACTAGTCAATGAGCAGTTCTTC.

The chain recombines TRBV5-4 with TRBJ1-4; the match to TRBD1 covers 7 bases. The CDR3 has 14 amino acids. Germline V CDR1 and CDR2: SGHNT, YYREEE (reference sequence). The V and J ends lost 4 bases and 8 bases, in that order; junction bases with no gene match: 8. The CDR3 DNA reads as TGTGCCAGCAGCGATGACAGGGTCGGAGAAAAACTGTTTTTT. Encoded protein: CASSDDRVGEKLFF.

This clone was picked up a small number of times. The J gene is TRBJ2-1, the V gene TRBV4-3, with 8 positions matching TRBD1. Germline values: CDR1 LGHNA, CDR2 YSLEER. The CDR3 runs 16 residues. With 0 bases clipped from V and 1 base from J, the junction kept 2 bases outside the gene matches. CDR3 region: CASSQEQGGSYNEQFF. For the CDR3, the DNA is TGCGCCAGCAGCCAAGAACAGGGGGGATCCTACAATGAGCAGTTCTTC.

Only one count was recorded for this clone. The chain recombines TRBV29-1 with TRBJ2-5; 9 bases match TRBD1. The last part of the DNA fits TRBJ2-7 better; the J call may be wrong. The CDR3 length is 16 residues. CDR1 and CDR2 from the germline V gene are SQVTM and ANQGSEA. The CDR3 protein is CSVESFGTGTFYEQYF. DNA for the CDR3: TGCAGCGTTGAAAGCTTCGGGACAGGGACGTTCTACGAGCAGTACTTC.

The rearrangement links TRBV9 to TRBJ1-1, with D perhaps TRBD1 (6 bases). Germline assignment: CDR1 SGDLS and CDR2 YYNGEE. Trimming removed 3 bases at V and 1 base at J, with 22 bases between. There are 18 residues in the CDR3. The CDR3 DNA reads TGTGCCAGCAGCGCTACCTCCTACAGGGTTCGGGAGAACACTGAAGCTTTCTTT. It specifies CASSATSYRVRENTEAFF.

The V and J genes are TRBV28 and TRBJ1-2, with TRBD1 matching 9 bases. Germline CDR1 MDHEN, CDR2 SYDVKM. The CDR3 spans 15 residues. The trim removed 1 base at V and 6 bases at J, leaving 6 bases unmatched. The CDR3 DNA is TGTGCCAGCAGTTTATCCCCGCGACAGGGGGATGGCTACACCTTC. It encodes CASSLSPRQGDGYTF.

CDR3 loop: CASSLIEGASGYTF. CDR3 coding DNA: TGTGCCAGCAGTTTAATCGAGGGGGCGTCCGGCTACACCTTC. The chain employs TRBV27 and TRBJ1-2, with 7 nucleotides matching TRBD1. The V segment lost 2 bases and the J segment 8 bases; nucleotides outside the gene matches: 8. From germline, CDR1 is MNHEY and CDR2 SMNVEV (reference sequence). The CDR3 has 14 amino acids.

J is TRBJ1-5 and V is TRBV27; 8 bases fit TRBD1. V was pared by 9 bases and J by 3 bases, with 10 bases of the junction left unmatched. The germline CDR1 and CDR2 sequences are MNHEY and SMNVEV (reference sequence). The CDR3 loop spans 15 amino acids. In DNA, the CDR3 is TGTGCCAGTGGACAGGGAGGTTTATTCAATCAGCCCCAGCATTTT. Amino acid sequence: CASGQGGLFNQPQHF.

This clone occurred a few times. The J gene is TRBJ1-1, the V gene TRBV14; D might be TRBD1 (6 bases). V lost 1 base, J lost 9 bases, and 9 bases lay in between. CDR3 length: 12 amino acids. CDR1 is SGHDN and CDR2 is FVKESK in the germline V gene. CDR3 sequence (DNA): TGTGCCAGCAGCCAAGGAGGACAGAAAGCTTTCTTT. This encodes CASSQGGQKAFF.

This chain connects TRBV9 to TRBJ2-2, with D perhaps matching TRBD1 (6 bases). V lost 2 bases and J lost 9, with 8 bases in between. Per germline, CDR1 SGDLS and CDR2 YYNGEE. CDR3 length equals 12 residues. The CDR3 nucleotides are TGTGCCAGCAGCGTGGGGGCCCGGGAGCTGTTTTTT. Residues: CASSVGARELFF.

The chain links TRBV5-1 to TRBJ2-7, with 10 bases that match TRBD1. Germline trimming cut 2 bases from V and 3 bases from J; bases unmatched to any gene: 5. The V gene's germline CDR1 is SGHRS and CDR2 YFSETQ. The CDR3 is 15 amino acids. The CDR3 region has the DNA TGCGCCAGCAGCTTCCGGACAGGGGGAGGCTACGAGCAGTACTTC. Protein sequence: CASSFRTGGGYEQYF.

The V call is TRBV4-1, the J call TRBJ1-5, with 8 bases identical to TRBD1. V shed 1 base and J 4 bases; nucleotides not matched to a gene: 3. Germline V lookup: CDR1 MGHRA, CDR2 YSYEKL. This CDR3 region has 15 residues. The CDR3 DNA reads TGCGCCAGCAGCCAAGTCGACAGGGGAAATCAGCCCCAGCATTTT. Its translation: CASSQVDRGNQPQHF.

The chain is built from TRBV6-5 and TRBJ2-4; D is unresolved. CDR3 size: 13 residues. The germline gives CDR1 MNHEY, CDR2 SVGAGI. Trimming stripped 7 bases from V and 16 bases from J, with 23 bases between. CDR3 DNA sequence: TGTGCCAGCACCCACCCAGGCCACCCCTACCCCTACTTC. This sequence encodes CASTHPGHPYPYF.